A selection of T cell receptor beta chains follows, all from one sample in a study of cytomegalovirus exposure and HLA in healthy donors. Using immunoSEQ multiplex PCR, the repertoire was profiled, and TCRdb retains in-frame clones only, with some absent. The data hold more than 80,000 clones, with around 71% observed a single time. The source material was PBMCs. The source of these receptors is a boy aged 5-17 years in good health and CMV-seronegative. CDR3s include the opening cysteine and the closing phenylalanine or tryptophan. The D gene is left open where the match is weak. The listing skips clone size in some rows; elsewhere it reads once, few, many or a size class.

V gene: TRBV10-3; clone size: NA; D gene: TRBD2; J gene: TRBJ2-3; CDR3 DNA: TGTGCCATCAGCACAACTAGCGGGAAACCAGATACGCAGTATTTT; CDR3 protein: CAISTTSGKPDTQYF
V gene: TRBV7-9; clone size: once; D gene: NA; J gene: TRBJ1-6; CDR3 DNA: TGTGCCAGCAGCCCTTACTTGGACAGTTCGAGCTCCTATAATTCACCCCTCCACTTT; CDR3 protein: CASSPYLDSSSSYNSPLHF
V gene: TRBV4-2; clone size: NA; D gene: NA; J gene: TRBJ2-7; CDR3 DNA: TGTGCCAGCAGACCAAGTGGTTTACTGGGGCAGCCGACCTACGAGCAGTACTTC; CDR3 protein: CASRPSGLLGQPTYEQYF
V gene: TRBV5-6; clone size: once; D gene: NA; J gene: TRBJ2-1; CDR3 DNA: TGTGCCAGCAGCTTGGTAACAGTGGGTGAGCAGTTCTTC; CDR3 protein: CASSLVTVGEQFF
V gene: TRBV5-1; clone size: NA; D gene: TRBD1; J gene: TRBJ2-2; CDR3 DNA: TGCGCCAGCAGCTTGGGGACAGGGGGATTCGACGGGGAGCTGTTTTTT; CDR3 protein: CASSLGTGGFDGELFF
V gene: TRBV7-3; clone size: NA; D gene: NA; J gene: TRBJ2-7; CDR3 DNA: TGTGCCAGCAGCTTAAACCCAGTACAGGGCGAGCAGTACTTC; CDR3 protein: CASSLNPVQGEQYF
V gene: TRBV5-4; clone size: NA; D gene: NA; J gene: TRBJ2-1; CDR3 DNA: TGTGCCAGCAGCTTAGGGAGTCCAAGCTCCTACAATGAGCAGTTCTTC; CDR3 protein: CASSLGSPSSYNEQFF
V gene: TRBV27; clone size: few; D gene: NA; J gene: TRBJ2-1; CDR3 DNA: TGTGCCAGCAGTTCACTATTGGATGAGCAGTTCTTC; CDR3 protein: CASSSLLDEQFF
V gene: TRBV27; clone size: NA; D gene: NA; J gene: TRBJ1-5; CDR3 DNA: TGTGCCAGCAGTTCTCTGGGGAAGGGGAATCAGCCCCAGCATTTT; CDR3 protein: CASSSLGKGNQPQHF
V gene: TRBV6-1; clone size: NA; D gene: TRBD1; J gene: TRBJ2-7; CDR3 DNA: TGTGCCAGCAGTGAAGCTGAGACAGGGTCCTACGAGCAGTACTTC; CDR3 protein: CASSEAETGSYEQYF
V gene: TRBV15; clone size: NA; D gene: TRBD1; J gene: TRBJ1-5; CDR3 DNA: TGTGCCACCAGCAGTCGGACAGGGAGCGGTCAGCCCCAGCATTTT; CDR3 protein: CATSSRTGSGQPQHF
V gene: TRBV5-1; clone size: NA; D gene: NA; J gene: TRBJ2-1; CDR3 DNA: TGCGCCAGCAGCCAGGGTGGCTCCTACAATGAGCAGTTCTTC; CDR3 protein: CASSQGGSYNEQFF
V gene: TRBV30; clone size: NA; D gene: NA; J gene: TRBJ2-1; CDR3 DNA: TGTGCCTGGAGTGTAGTCAGGGGGGCCTACAATGAGCAGTTCTTC; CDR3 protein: CAWSVVRGAYNEQFF
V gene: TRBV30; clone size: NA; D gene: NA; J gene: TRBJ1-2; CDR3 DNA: TGTGCCTGGAGTATTTCCTCGGGCAGGGGCCGGGGCTACACCTTC; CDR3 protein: CAWSISSGRGRGYTF
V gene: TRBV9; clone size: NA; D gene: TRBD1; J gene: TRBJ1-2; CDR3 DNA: TGTGCCAGCAGCGGCGACAGGGGGGCCGACTATGGCTACACCTTC; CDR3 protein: CASSGDRGADYGYTF
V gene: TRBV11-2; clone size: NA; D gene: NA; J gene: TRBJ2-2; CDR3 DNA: TGTGCCAGCAGCACCGGGTTAGCTGGGAACACCGGGGAGCTGTTTTTT; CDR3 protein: CASSTGLAGNTGELFF
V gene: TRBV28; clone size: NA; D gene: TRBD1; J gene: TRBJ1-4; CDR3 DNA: TGTGCCAGCAGTTACTGGGGACAGGGGGCGAAAAAACTGTTTTTT; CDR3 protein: CASSYWGQGAKKLFF
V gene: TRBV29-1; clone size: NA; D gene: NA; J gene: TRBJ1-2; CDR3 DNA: TGCAGCGTTGCCCCCCGCGACAGATATGGCTACACCTTC; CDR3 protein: CSVAPRDRYGYTF
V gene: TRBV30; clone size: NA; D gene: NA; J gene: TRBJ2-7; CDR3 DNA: TGTGCCTCAAGTAGGGACACCCCCGAGCAGTACTTC; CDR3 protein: CASSRDTPEQYF
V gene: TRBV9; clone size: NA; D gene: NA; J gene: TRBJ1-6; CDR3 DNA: TGTGCCAGCAGCGTAGAGGGGCTGGGGAATTCACCCCTCCACTTT; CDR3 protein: CASSVEGLGNSPLHF
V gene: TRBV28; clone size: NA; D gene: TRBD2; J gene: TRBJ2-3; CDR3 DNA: TGTGCCAGCAGTTCCGTCTTACTGCGGGAGGGGGGGACGCAGTATTTT; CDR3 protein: CASSSVLLREGGTQYF
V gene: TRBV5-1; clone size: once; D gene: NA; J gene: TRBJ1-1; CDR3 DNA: TGCGCCAGCAGCTTCACGCAGGGGAACACTGAAGCTTTCTTT; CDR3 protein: CASSFTQGNTEAFF
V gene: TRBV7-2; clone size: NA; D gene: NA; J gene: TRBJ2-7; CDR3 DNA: TGTGCCAGCAGCTCAAGGGGGTGGGAGCAGTACTTC; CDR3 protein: CASSSRGWEQYF
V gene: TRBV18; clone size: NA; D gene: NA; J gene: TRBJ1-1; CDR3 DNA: TGTGCCAGCTCCCGCTTGAGAGAGGACACTGAAGCTTTCTTT; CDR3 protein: CASSRLREDTEAFF
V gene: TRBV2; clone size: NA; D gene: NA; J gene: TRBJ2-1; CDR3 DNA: TGTGCCAGCAGTCCAGGGTCTAGGTACAATGAGCAGTTCTTC; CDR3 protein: CASSPGSRYNEQFF
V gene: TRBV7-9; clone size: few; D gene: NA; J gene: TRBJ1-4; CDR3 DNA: TGTGCCAGCAGCTCCGGGTCACTTAATGAAAAACTGTTTTTT; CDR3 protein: CASSSGSLNEKLFF
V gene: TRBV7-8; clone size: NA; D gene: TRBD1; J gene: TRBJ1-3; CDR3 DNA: TGTGCCAGCAGCACCCGACAGGGGCGACAAAACACCATATATTTT; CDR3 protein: CASSTRQGRQNTIYF
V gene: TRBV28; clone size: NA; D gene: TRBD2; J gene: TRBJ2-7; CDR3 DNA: TGTGCCAGCAGTTTCTACGGACTAGCGGGGGACTACGAGCAGTACTTC; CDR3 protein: CASSFYGLAGDYEQYF
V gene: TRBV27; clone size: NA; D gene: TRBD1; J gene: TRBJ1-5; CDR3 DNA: TGTGCCAGCAGCCTGGACAGGGGACGCCAGCCCCAGCATTTT; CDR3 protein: CASSLDRGRQPQHF
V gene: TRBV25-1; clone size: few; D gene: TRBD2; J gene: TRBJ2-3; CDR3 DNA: TGTGCCAGCAGTGAAGGGGGGGCAGATACGCAGTATTTT; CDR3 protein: CASSEGGADTQYF
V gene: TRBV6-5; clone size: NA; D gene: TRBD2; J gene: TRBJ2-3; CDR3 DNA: TGTGCCAGCAGACAAGCGGGAGGGCCAGATACGCAGTATTTT; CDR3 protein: CASRQAGGPDTQYF
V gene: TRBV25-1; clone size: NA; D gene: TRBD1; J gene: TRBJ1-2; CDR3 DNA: TGTGCCAGCAGTGAATATTTAGGGACAGGTTATGGCTACACCTTC; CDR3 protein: CASSEYLGTGYGYTF
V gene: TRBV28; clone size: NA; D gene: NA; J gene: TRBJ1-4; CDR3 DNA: TGTGCCAGCGGGGGCAGCATTAATGAAAAACTGTTTTTT; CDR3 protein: CASGGSINEKLFF
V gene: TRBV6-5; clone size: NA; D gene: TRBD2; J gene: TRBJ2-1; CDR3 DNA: TGTGCCAGCAGCCCAGCGGGAGTGGGTTACAATGAGCAGTTCTTC; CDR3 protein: CASSPAGVGYNEQFF
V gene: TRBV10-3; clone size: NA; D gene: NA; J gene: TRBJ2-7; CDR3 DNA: TGTGCCATCACTCCAGACAGGTTTAGGAGCGAGCAGTACTTC; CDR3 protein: CAITPDRFRSEQYF
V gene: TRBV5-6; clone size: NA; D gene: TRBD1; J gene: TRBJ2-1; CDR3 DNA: TGTGCCAGCAGCCAGGACAGGGTCAATGAGCAGTTCTTC; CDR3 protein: CASSQDRVNEQFF
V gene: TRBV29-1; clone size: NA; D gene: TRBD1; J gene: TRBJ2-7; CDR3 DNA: TGCAGCGTTGGACAGGGCGACGAGCAGTACTTC; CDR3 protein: CSVGQGDEQYF
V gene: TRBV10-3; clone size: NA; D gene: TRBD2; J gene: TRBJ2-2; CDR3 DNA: TGTGCCATCAGTGCGCGCGGGGGGAACACCGGGGAGCTGTTTTTT; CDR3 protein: CAISARGGNTGELFF
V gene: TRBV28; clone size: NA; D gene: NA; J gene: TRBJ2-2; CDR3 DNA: TGTGCCAGCCCAGACAGATCCACCGGGGAGCTGTTTTTT; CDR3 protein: CASPDRSTGELFF
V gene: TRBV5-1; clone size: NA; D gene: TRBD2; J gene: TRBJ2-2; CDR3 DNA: TGCGCCAGCAGCTGGACTAGCGGGGGGGCGCCCGGGGAGCTGTTTTTT; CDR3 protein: CASSWTSGGAPGELFF